This TCR beta chain came from a study of identical twins. Study-wide findings and caveats: While abundant cord blood beta clonotypes carried fewer insertions, memory repertoires showed no such pattern.

TCRdb ran MiXCR on the 5' RACE reads and lists one entry per CDR3 protein. This sample has approximately 94,000 distinct CDR3 sequences, with about 6.1% found just once. On this clonotype itself: Its antigen is unknown.

The CDR3 consists of 15 residues. V was pared by 11 bases and J by 7 bases, with 14 bases of the junction left unmatched. Per germline, CDR1 ENHRY and CDR2 SYGVKD. V and J are TRBV10-3 and TRBJ1-6; TRBD1 agrees at 7 bases. Input material: memory T cells sorted from blood. This clonotype was obtained from a woman aged 45-65 years in good health. The CDR3 DNA reads TGTGCCGCGCGGACGGGGGTGACAGGGAATTCACCCCTCCACTTT. This sequence encodes CAARTGVTGNSPLHF.